This TCR beta chain was profiled in a study of long-term antiretroviral therapy in people with HIV. At survey level, the immunoSEQ assay was run in its v3.0 version. The data were produced by immunoSEQ multiplex PCR, yet TCRdb's version contains in-frame clones alone and is incomplete. The profile shows over 35,000 clones, roughly 80% of them singletons. V was pared by 4 bases and J by 4 bases, with 7 bases of the junction left unmatched. This CDR3 has 15 amino acids. Per the germline V gene, CDR1 is SGHRS and CDR2 is YFSETQ. This TCR was recovered from a young man with HIV. The V and J genes are TRBV5-1 and TRBJ2-7, with 11 bases fitting TRBD2. This specimen consisted of unsorted PBMCs, obtained 1.5 years after starting antiretroviral therapy. The CDR3 DNA reads TGCGCCAGCAGCGAGCTAGCGGGAGGACTATACGAGCAGTACTTC. It encodes CASSELAGGLYEQYF.